The 12 T cell receptor beta chains listed next were all sequenced from one sample in a study of cytomegalovirus exposure and HLA in healthy donors. The data were produced by immunoSEQ multiplex PCR, yet TCRdb's version contains in-frame clones alone and is incomplete. The sample has 82,000 or so clones, 90% to 95% seen once. What was sequenced was PBMCs. All receptors come from a woman aged 18-29 years in good health and CMV-seronegative.

The J gene is TRBJ2-5, the V gene TRBV5-1; 7 nucleotides match TRBD2. The V and J ends lost 1 base and 7 bases, in that order; junction bases with no gene match: 10. The germline CDR1 and CDR2 sequences are SGHRS and YFSETQ. The CDR3 has 15 amino acids. CDR3 amino acids: CASSLLGRGVATQYF. CDR3 nucleotide sequence: TGCGCCAGCAGCTTGTTGGGACGGGGGGTGGCGACCCAGTACTTC.

The V call is TRBV5-1, the J call TRBJ2-7, with D maybe TRBD2 (6 bases). V was clipped by 6 bases and J by 6 bases, with 19 bases between them. Germline lookup yields CDR1 SGHRS and CDR2 YFSETQ. The CDR3 is 14 amino acids. CDR3 DNA sequence: TGCGCCAGCACCCCAGGCGGAGGGTCTGGCGAGCAGTACTTC. Translated, it gives CASTPGGGSGEQYF.

V gene TRBV2 combines with J gene TRBJ2-3; TRBD2 agrees at 8 bases. The germline V gene has CDR1 SNHLY and CDR2 FYNNEI. The V and J ends lost 5 bases and 0 bases, in that order; junction bases with no gene match: 7. This CDR3 is 16 amino acids long. DNA for the CDR3: TGTGCCAGCAGTACAAGACTAGCGTTTAGCACAGATACGCAGTATTTT. It codes for CASSTRLAFSTDTQYF.

This clone was seen just once. The chain couples TRBV19 to TRBJ2-3; D is perhaps TRBD2 (5 bases). V was cut by 4 bases and J by 6 bases, with 20 bases left in between. There are 16 residues in the CDR3. Per the germline V gene, CDR1 is LNHDA and CDR2 is SQIVND (reference sequence). CDR3 sequence (DNA): TGTGCCAGTAGTAAACGGAGTACGAGGGCCTGGGATACGCAGTATTTT. Its translation: CASSKRSTRAWDTQYF.

CDR3 region: CASRSPGAPTYEQYF. The CDR3 nucleotides are TGCGCCAGCAGGAGCCCAGGGGCCCCTACCTACGAGCAGTACTTC. The chain links TRBV5-1 to TRBJ2-7, with D maybe TRBD1 (6 bases). This CDR3 contains 15 residues. Deletions cut 5 bases from V and 2 bases from J, with 17 bases between. The germline V gene encodes CDR1 SGHRS and CDR2 YFSETQ.

The chain carries TRBV5-6 and TRBJ1-5; D possibly corresponds to TRBD1 (6 bases). This CDR3 comprises 16 residues. Looked up from germline, CDR1 is SGHDT and CDR2 is YYEEEE. V gave up 4 bases and J gave up 7 bases, with 21 bases separating them. DNA of the CDR3: TGTGCCAGCAGCCGAACCGGACGTGGGGGCGGGCAGCCCCAGCATTTT. Protein sequence: CASSRTGRGGGQPQHF.

The J gene is TRBJ1-4, the V gene TRBV4-1, with D maybe TRBD1 (5 bases). V was pared by 4 bases and J by 7 bases, with 16 bases between. The CDR3 contains 15 residues. Germline V CDR1 and CDR2: MGHRA, YSYEKL. The DNA for the CDR3 is TGCGCCAGCAGCCTCTCGGGGGAAGGCGTTGAAAAACTGTTTTTT. Translated, it gives CASSLSGEGVEKLFF.

In regard to this clone: Mismatch with germline at one junction end may stem from a read error. The chain couples TRBV10-1 to TRBJ1-1; the match to TRBD1 covers 7 bases. Germline assignment: CDR1 WNHNN and CDR2 SYGVQD (reference sequence). The CDR3 consists of 12 residues. Written as DNA, the CDR3 is TGCGCCAGCAGTGAAGGGGGCCGGGGGCCAGTCTTT. It specifies CASSEGGRGPVF.

The chain carries TRBV7-2 and TRBJ1-1; D is perhaps TRBD1 (6 bases). The CDR3 is made up of 16 amino acids. The germline CDR1 and CDR2 sequences are SGHTA and FQGNSA. V was clipped by 0 bases and J by 1 base, with 12 bases between them. CDR3 amino acids: CASSLALGGRNTEAFF. CDR3 bases: TGTGCCAGCAGCTTAGCGCTGGGGGGGCGGAACACTGAAGCTTTCTTT.

The chain couples TRBV5-1 to TRBJ2-7, with D possibly TRBD2 on 5 matching bases. The germline CDR1 and CDR2 sequences are SGHRS and YFSETQ. This CDR3 comprises 14 residues. V shed 2 bases and J shed 6 bases, with 15 bases lying between them. The CDR3 loop is CASSFDTKEAEQYF. The CDR3 DNA sequence: TGCGCCAGCAGCTTTGATACGAAGGAGGCCGAGCAGTACTTC.

The chain recombines TRBV27 with TRBJ2-1; 13 bases map to TRBD2. Germline V lookup: CDR1 MNHEY, CDR2 SMNVEV (reference sequence). Trimming removed 8 bases from V and 7 bases from J; junction bases left unmatched: 5. This CDR3 region has 14 residues. The CDR3 sequence: CASAGTSGTNEQFF. Here the CDR3 DNA reads TGTGCCAGCGCCGGGACTAGCGGGACAAATGAGCAGTTCTTC.

The genes are TRBV5-5 and TRBJ1-5; tentative D call: TRBD1 (6 bases). This CDR3 contains 15 residues. Per germline, CDR1 SGHKS and CDR2 YYEKEE (reference sequence). Trimming cost V 2 bases and J 4 bases, with 13 bases left between them. The CDR3 nucleotides read TGTGCCAGCAGCTTTCGGCAGGGGTTTAATCAGCCCCAGCATTTT. Its protein is CASSFRQGFNQPQHF.